Listed below are T cell receptor beta chains from one sample, sequenced in a study of CD8+ T cells in alopecia areata. Data came from immunoSEQ multiplex PCR; TCRdb stores just in-frame clones and leaves some out. The sample contains 200,000 to 250,000 clones, more than 55% of which appear only once. The sequences come from CD4+ T cells sorted from blood, collected around week 44, from a patient treated with tofacitinib. These receptors all stem from a human donor with alopecia areata. The CDR3 runs from the conserved cysteine through the conserved F or W. A D gene is named only where the DNA matches it firmly. Not all rows give a size; the values are once, few, many and, for expanded clones, a class.

V: TRBV5-4; D: NA; size: few; J: TRBJ2-2; DNA: TGTGCCAGCAGCCTACACGGGCGGGCAAACACCGGGGAGCTGTTTTTT; CDR3: CASSLHGRANTGELFF
V: TRBV6-5; D: TRBD1; size: NA; J: TRBJ2-1; DNA: TGTGCCAGCACCCGGGACAGGGTCTACAATGAGCAGTTCTTC; CDR3: CASTRDRVYNEQFF
V: TRBV7-2; D: NA; size: few; J: TRBJ1-3; DNA: TGTGCCAGCAGCGAGGACAGCTCTGGAAACACCATATATTTT; CDR3: CASSEDSSGNTIYF
V: TRBV5-1; D: TRBD1; size: NA; J: TRBJ1-2; DNA: TGCGCCAGCAGCCTAGCTAAGGACAGGACGAAATCTAACTATGGCTACACCTTC; CDR3: CASSLAKDRTKSNYGYTF
V: TRBV7-2; D: TRBD1; size: NA; J: TRBJ1-1; DNA: TGTGCCAGCAGCAATTACAGGGGGCAAGCTTTCTTT; CDR3: CASSNYRGQAFF
V: TRBV5-1; D: NA; size: NA; J: TRBJ2-1; DNA: TGCGCCAGTCATGGGGGTTTGAATGAGCAGTTCTTC; CDR3: CASHGGLNEQFF
V: TRBV7-2; D: TRBD1; size: few; J: TRBJ2-3; DNA: TGTGCCAGCAGCTTAGGAGACAGGGGATCAGATACGCAGTATTTT; CDR3: CASSLGDRGSDTQYF
V: TRBV29-1; D: TRBD1; size: NA; J: TRBJ2-1; DNA: TGCAGCCTTGGGACAGGCCCTAATGAGCAGTTCTTC; CDR3: CSLGTGPNEQFF
V: TRBV9; D: TRBD1; size: NA; J: TRBJ1-6; DNA: TGTGCCAGCAGTTTTCACAGGGGGGGGTCACCCCTCCACTTT; CDR3: CASSFHRGGSPLHF
V: TRBV5-1; D: NA; size: NA; J: TRBJ2-3; DNA: TGCGCCAGCAGGGTGTCACCTACGGTTGGCACAGATACGCAGTATTTT; CDR3: CASRVSPTVGTDTQYF
V: TRBV7-2; D: NA; size: NA; J: TRBJ1-2; DNA: TGTGCCAGCACCCCAAATTTATGGGAATTGGATGGCTACACCTTC; CDR3: CASTPNLWELDGYTF
V: TRBV2; D: NA; size: NA; J: TRBJ2-2; DNA: TGTGCCAGCAGACTGGTCGGGCCAGGGGACACCGGGGAGCTGTTTTTT; CDR3: CASRLVGPGDTGELFF
V: TRBV29-1; D: NA; size: NA; J: TRBJ1-1; DNA: TGCAGCGTGGATAAGGGTGGCACTGAAGCTTTCTTT; CDR3: CSVDKGGTEAFF
V: TRBV6-5; D: NA; size: NA; J: TRBJ1-2; DNA: TGTGCCAGCAGTGGCACAGGGAGATGGGATGGCTACACCTTC; CDR3: CASSGTGRWDGYTF
V: TRBV27; D: NA; size: NA; J: TRBJ2-7; DNA: TGTGCCAGCAGTCCGTATGCGGTCCGCGAGCAGTACTTC; CDR3: CASSPYAVREQYF
V: TRBV7-3; D: TRBD1; size: NA; J: TRBJ2-5; DNA: TGTGCCAGCAGCTCAACAGGGGGCCGGGAGACCCAGTACTTC; CDR3: CASSSTGGRETQYF
V: TRBV18; D: TRBD1; size: few; J: TRBJ2-1; DNA: TGTGCCAGCTCACCGAAGGGGGCGGAAAATGAGCAGTTCTTC; CDR3: CASSPKGAENEQFF
V: TRBV19; D: TRBD1; size: NA; J: TRBJ2-6; DNA: TGTGCCAGTAGTCCGACAGGGGCTGGGGCCAACGTCCTGACTTTC; CDR3: CASSPTGAGANVLTF
V: TRBV20-1; D: NA; size: NA; J: TRBJ1-2; DNA: TGCAGTGCTGGGGGAACTTATGGCTACACCTTC; CDR3: CSAGGTYGYTF
V: TRBV30; D: NA; size: NA; J: TRBJ2-7; DNA: TGTGCCTGGAGTTCTCTATACGAGCAGTACTTC; CDR3: CAWSSLYEQYF